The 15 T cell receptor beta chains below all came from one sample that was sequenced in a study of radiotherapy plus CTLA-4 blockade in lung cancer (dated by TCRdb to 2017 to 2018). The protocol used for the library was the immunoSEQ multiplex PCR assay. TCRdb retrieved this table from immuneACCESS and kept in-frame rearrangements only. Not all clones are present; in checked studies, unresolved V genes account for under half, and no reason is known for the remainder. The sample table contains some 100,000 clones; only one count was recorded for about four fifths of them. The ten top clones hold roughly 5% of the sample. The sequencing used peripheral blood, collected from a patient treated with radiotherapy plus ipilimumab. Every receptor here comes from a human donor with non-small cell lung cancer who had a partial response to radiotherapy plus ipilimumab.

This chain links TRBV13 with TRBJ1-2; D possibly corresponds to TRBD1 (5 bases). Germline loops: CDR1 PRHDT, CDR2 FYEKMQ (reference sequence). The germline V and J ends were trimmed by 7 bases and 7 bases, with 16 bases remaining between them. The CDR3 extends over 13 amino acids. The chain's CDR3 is CASKGAGVFGYTF. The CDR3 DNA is TGTGCCAGCAAAGGGGCAGGAGTCTTTGGCTACACCTTC.

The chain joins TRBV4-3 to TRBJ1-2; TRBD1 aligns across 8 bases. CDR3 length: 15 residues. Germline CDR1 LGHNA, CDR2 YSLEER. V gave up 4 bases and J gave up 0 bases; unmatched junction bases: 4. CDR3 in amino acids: CASSRGTGANYGYTF. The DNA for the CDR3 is TGCGCCAGCAGCCGAGGGACAGGCGCTAACTATGGCTACACCTTC.

CDR3 sequence (DNA): TGTGCCAGCAGTAAGGGACAGGGCTGGAATCAGCCCCAGCATTTT. Translated, it gives CASSKGQGWNQPQHF. This chain connects TRBV6-5 to TRBJ1-5, with TRBD1 matching over 9 bases. The CDR3 loop spans 15 amino acids. V was pared by 5 bases and J by 4 bases, with 6 bases of the junction left unmatched. Germline lookup yields CDR1 MNHEY and CDR2 SVGAGI.

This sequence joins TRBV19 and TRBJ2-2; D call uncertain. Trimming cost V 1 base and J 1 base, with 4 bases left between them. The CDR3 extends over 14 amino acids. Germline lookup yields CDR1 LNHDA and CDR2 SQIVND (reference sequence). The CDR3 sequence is CASSIGGNTGELFF. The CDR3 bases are TGTGCCAGTAGTATAGGAGGGAACACCGGGGAGCTGTTTTTT.

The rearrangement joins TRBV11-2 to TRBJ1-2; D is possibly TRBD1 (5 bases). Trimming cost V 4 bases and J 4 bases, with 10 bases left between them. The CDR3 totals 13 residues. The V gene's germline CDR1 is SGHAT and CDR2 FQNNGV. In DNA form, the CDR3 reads TGTGCCAGCAGCTCCGGACATGGCTATGGCTACACCTTC. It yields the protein CASSSGHGYGYTF.

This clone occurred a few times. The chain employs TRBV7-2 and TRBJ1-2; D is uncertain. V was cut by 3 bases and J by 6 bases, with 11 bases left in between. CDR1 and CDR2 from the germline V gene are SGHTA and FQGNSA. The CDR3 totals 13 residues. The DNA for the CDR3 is TGTGCCAGCAGCTTCGCAACCCGAGATGGCTACACCTTC. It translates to CASSFATRDGYTF.

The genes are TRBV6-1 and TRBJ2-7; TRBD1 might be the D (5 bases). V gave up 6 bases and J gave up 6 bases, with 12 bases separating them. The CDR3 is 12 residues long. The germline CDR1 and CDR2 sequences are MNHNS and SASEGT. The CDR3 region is CASRVDSPEQYF. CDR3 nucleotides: TGTGCCAGCAGGGTCGACAGTCCCGAGCAGTACTTC.

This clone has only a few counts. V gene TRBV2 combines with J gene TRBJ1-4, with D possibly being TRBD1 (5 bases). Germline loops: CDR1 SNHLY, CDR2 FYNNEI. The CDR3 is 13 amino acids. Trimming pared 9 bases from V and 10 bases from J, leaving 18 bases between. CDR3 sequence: CASRDSSLGKLFF. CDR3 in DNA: TGTGCCAGTCGGGACTCCTCTTTGGGAAAACTGTTTTTT.

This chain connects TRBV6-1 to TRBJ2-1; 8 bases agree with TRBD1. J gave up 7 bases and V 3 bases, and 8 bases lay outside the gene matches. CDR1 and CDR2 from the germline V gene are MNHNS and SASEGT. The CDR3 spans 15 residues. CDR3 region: CASSEPGQGRNEQFF. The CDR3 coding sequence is TGTGCCAGCAGTGAGCCAGGACAGGGCAGGAATGAGCAGTTCTTC.

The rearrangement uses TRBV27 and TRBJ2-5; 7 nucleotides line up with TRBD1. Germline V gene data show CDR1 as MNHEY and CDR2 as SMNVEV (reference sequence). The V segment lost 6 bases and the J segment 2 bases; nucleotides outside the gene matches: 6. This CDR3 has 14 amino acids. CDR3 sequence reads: CASRKTGPQETQYF. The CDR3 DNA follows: TGTGCCAGCAGGAAGACAGGGCCTCAAGAGACCCAGTACTTC.

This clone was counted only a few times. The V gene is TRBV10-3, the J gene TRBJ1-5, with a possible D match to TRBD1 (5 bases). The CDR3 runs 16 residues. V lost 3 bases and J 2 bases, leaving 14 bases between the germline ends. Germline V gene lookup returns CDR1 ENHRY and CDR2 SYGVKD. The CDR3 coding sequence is TGTGCCATCAGTGACCCGGGACTGGGGGGCAATCAGCCCCAGCATTTT. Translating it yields CAISDPGLGGNQPQHF.

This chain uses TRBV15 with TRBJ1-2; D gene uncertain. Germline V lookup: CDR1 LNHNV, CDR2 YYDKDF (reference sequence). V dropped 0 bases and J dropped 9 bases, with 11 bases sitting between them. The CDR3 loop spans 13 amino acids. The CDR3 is CATSRDRSESYTF. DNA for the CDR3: TGTGCCACCAGCAGAGATAGGAGTGAGAGCTACACCTTC.

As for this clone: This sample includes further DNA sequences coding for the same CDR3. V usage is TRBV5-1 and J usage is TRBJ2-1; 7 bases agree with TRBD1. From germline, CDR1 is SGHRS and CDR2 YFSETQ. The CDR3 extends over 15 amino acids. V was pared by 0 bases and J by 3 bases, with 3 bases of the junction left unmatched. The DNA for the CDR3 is TGCGCCAGCAGCTTGGGACAGGGCAGCTACAATGAGCAGTTCTTC. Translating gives CASSLGQGSYNEQFF.

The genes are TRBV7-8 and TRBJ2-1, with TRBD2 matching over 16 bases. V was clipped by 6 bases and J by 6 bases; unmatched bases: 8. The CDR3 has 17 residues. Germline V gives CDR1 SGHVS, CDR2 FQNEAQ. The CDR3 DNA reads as TGTGCCAGCAGTTCCGGGACTAGCGGGAGGGCCTTCAATGAGCAGTTCTTC. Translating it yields CASSSGTSGRAFNEQFF. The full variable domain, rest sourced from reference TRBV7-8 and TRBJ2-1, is GAGVSQSPRYKVAKRGQDVALRCDPISGHVSLFWYQQALGQGPEFLTYFQNEAQLDKSGLPSDRFFAERPEGSVSTLKIQRTQQEDSAVYLCASSSGTSGRAFNEQFFGPGTRLTVL.

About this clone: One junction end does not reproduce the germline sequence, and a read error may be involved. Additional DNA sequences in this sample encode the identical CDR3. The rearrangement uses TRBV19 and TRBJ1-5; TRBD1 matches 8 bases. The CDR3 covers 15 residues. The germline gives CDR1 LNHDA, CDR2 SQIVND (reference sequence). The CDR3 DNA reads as TGTGCCAGTAGTCTAAGGGACAGGAAGGATCAGCCCCAGCACTTT. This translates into CASSLRDRKDQPQHF.